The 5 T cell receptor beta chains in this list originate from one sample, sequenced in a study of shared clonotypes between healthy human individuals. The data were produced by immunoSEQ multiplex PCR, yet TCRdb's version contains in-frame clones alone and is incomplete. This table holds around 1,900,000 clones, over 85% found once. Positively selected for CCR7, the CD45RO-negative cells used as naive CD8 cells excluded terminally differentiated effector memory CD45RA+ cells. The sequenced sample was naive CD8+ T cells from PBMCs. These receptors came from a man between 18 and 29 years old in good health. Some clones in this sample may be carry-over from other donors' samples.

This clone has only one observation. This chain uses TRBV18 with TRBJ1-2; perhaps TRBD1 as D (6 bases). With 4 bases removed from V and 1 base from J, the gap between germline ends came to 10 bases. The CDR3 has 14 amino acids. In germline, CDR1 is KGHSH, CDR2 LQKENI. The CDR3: CASSLTDSNYGYTF. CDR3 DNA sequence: TGTGCCAGCTCACTAACGGACAGTAACTATGGCTACACCTTC.

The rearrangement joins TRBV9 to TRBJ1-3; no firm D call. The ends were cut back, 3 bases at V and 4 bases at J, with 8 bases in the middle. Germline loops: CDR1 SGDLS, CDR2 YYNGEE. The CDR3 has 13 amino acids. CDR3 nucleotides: TGTGCCAGCAGCGCGGGGAACGGAAACACCATATATTTT. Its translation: CASSAGNGNTIYF.

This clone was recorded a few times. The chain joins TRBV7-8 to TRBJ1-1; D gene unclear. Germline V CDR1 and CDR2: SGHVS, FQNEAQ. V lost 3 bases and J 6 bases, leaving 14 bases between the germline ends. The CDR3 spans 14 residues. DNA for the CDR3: TGTGCCAGCAGCTTCACTATTCGGAGTGCTGAAGCTTTCTTT. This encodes CASSFTIRSAEAFF.

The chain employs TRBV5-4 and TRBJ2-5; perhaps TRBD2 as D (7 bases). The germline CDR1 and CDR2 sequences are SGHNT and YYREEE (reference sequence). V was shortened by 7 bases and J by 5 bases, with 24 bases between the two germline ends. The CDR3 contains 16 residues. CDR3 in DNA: TGTGCCAGCGGTCGGGGGGCTCAAGATTCGTACGAGACCCAGTACTTC. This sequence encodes CASGRGAQDSYETQYF.

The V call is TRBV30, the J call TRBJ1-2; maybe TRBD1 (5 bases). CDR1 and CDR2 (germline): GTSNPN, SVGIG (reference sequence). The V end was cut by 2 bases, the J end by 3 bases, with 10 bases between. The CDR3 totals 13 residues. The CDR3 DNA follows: TGTGCCTGGAGTAAATTGGGGGACTATGGCTACACCTTC. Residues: CAWSKLGDYGYTF.